This TCR beta chain is drawn from a study of blood T cell repertoires in COVID-19. In the study overall: Donors in the United States, Italy and Spain gave samples during acute or convalescent COVID-19. T cells, B-cell-depleted T cells, or PBMCs supplied cDNA or gDNA.

V was pared by 5 bases and J by 2 bases, with 6 bases of the junction left unmatched. This CDR3 contains 16 residues. Per germline, CDR1 MNHEY and CDR2 SMNVEV (reference sequence). Cohorts were assigned according to the clinical history that participants reported. Produced via immunoSEQ multiplex PCR; TCRdb's table is partial and in-frame only. The sample shows about 190,000 clones, roughly 83% of them seen only once. The rearrangement links TRBV27 to TRBJ2-1; 10 bases line up with TRBD1. The TCR comes from a woman in her 30s who had recovered from COVID-19. The sequenced sample was PBMCs or T cells enriched from blood (not recorded which). The CDR3 sequence: CASSRPGTGAYNEQFF. In DNA, the CDR3 is TGTGCCAGCAGTCGCCCCGGGACAGGGGCCTACAATGAGCAGTTCTTC.